This passage covers 17 T cell receptor beta chains from one sample sequenced in a study of shared clonotypes between healthy human individuals. TCRdb's table, derived via immunoSEQ multiplex PCR, lists solely in-frame clones and lacks some. This repertoire shows more than 2,000,000 clones, about 92% found once; its top ten account for approximately 0.4%. The sequenced sample was naive CD4+ T cells from PBMCs. Subset in this sample: CD45RA+ positively selected. The receptors stem from a man between 18 and 35 years old in good health. Some clones in this sample may be carry-over from other donors' samples.

The chain recombines TRBV28 with TRBJ2-3; 8 positions match TRBD2. The ends lost 4 bases at V and 1 base at J; junction bases unmatched: 1. Germline V gives CDR1 MDHEN, CDR2 SYDVKM. CDR3 size: 14 residues. In DNA, the CDR3 is TGTGCCAGCAGTTCGACTAGCGGCACAGATACGCAGTATTTT. This translates into CASSSTSGTDTQYF.

V gene TRBV5-4 combines with J gene TRBJ2-4; D uncertain. Germline V CDR1 and CDR2: SGHNT, YYREEE (reference sequence). V lost 2 bases, J lost 5 bases, and 2 bases lay in between. The CDR3 length is 11 residues. CDR3 amino acids: CASSFQNIQYF. In DNA form, the CDR3 reads TGTGCCAGCAGCTTTCAAAACATTCAGTACTTC.

The rearrangement links TRBV7-9 to TRBJ2-3; D is perhaps TRBD1 (6 bases). V lost 5 bases and J 0 bases, leaving 15 bases between the germline ends. Germline-derived CDR1 and CDR2 are SEHNR and FQNEAQ (reference sequence). CDR3 size: 16 residues. DNA for the CDR3: TGTGCCAGCAGCCCGTGGGGGCGACGTAGCACAGATACGCAGTATTTT. As protein: CASSPWGRRSTDTQYF. Full variable domain (rest looked up from reference TRBV7-9 and TRBJ2-3): DTGVSQNPRHKITKRGQNVTFRCDPISEHNRLYWYRQTLGQGPEFLTYFQNEAQLEKSRLLSDRFSAERPKGSFSTLEIQRTEQGDSAMYLCASSPWGRRSTDTQYFGPGTRLTVL.

J is TRBJ1-2 and V is TRBV9; 9 nucleotides match TRBD1. This CDR3 spans 15 amino acids. V dropped 3 bases and J dropped 8; count of bases not matched to a gene: 11. CDR1 is SGDLS and CDR2 is YYNGEE in the germline V gene. The CDR3 here is CASSAVDRGTAGYTF. The CDR3 DNA reads as TGTGCCAGCAGCGCCGTAGACAGGGGGACGGCCGGCTACACCTTC.

The V call is TRBV27, the J call TRBJ1-1; D gene unclear. Germline values: CDR1 MNHEY, CDR2 SMNVEV (reference sequence). This CDR3 region has 14 residues. The V end lost 4 bases, the J end lost 1 base, and 10 bases lay between the germline ends. The CDR3 region has the DNA TGTGCCAGCAGTTCCCGGCAGTCGAACACTGAAGCTTTCTTT. Residues: CASSSRQSNTEAFF.

Note on this clone: A junction end diverges from the germline sequence, so it may reflect a read error. The V call is TRBV4-2, the J call TRBJ2-7, with a tentative D call TRBD2 (5 bases). Germline lookup yields CDR1 LGHNA and CDR2 YNFKEQ. The CDR3 is 12 residues long. CDR3 region: CASSQAGSEEYF. DNA of the CDR3: TGTGCCAGCAGCCAAGCTGGGAGCGAGGAGTACTTC.

This clone was picked up one time. The genes are TRBV7-9 and TRBJ1-3; D unresolved. Per the germline V gene, CDR1 is SEHNR and CDR2 is FQNEAQ (reference sequence). V was trimmed by 1 base and J by 0 bases, leaving 7 bases between them. This CDR3 contains 15 residues. The CDR3 region is CASSLVGPSGNTIYF. The CDR3 DNA reads as TGTGCCAGCAGCTTAGTGGGTCCCTCTGGAAACACCATATATTTT. The whole variable domain, remainder taken from reference TRBV7-9 and TRBJ1-3, is DTGVSQNPRHKITKRGQNVTFRCDPISEHNRLYWYRQTLGQGPEFLTYFQNEAQLEKSRLLSDRFSAERPKGSFSTLEIQRTEQGDSAMYLCASSLVGPSGNTIYFGEGSWLTVV.

A note on this clone: The sample contains more than one DNA sequence encoding this CDR3. CDR3 region: CASSVDRTDTQYF. CDR3 sequence (DNA): TGTGCCAGCAGCGTAGACCGCACAGATACGCAGTATTTT. The V call is TRBV9, the J call TRBJ2-3; unclear D gene. V lost 0 bases and J lost 1, with 3 bases in between. CDR1 is SGDLS and CDR2 is YYNGEE in the germline V gene. The CDR3 spans 13 residues.

The chain is built from TRBV5-1 and TRBJ2-5, with D possibly TRBD1 on 6 matching bases. The CDR3 is made up of 14 amino acids. The germline V gene has CDR1 SGHRS and CDR2 YFSETQ. Trimming cost V 4 bases and J 2 bases, with 12 bases left between them. This chain's CDR3 is CASSLQGQQETQYF. CDR3 nucleotides: TGCGCCAGCAGCCTGCAAGGACAGCAAGAGACCCAGTACTTC.

For this clone: The sample carries other DNA sequences with the same CDR3. The V and J genes are TRBV18 and TRBJ2-3, with TRBD2 matching over 13 bases. This CDR3 is built from 15 residues. In germline, CDR1 is KGHSH, CDR2 LQKENI. Unmatched junction bases numbered 0, after V lost 3 bases and J lost 3 bases. The CDR3, as DNA: TGTGCCAGCTCACCGGGACTAGCGGGAACAGATACGCAGTATTTT. Protein product: CASSPGLAGTDTQYF.

The rearrangement joins TRBV12-5 to TRBJ1-2; 10 bases map to TRBD1. This CDR3 spans 18 amino acids. V shed 1 base and J 4 bases; nucleotides not matched to a gene: 12. Germline CDR1 LGHNT, CDR2 FRNRAP. This CDR3 is CASGLAPGTGALLYGYTF. CDR3 sequence (DNA): TGTGCTAGTGGTTTGGCCCCCGGGACAGGGGCGCTTCTCTATGGCTACACCTTC.

This sequence joins TRBV25-1 and TRBJ2-7; 8 nucleotides match TRBD2. CDR1 is MGHDK and CDR2 is SYGVNS in the germline V gene. This CDR3 contains 16 residues. Trimming took 5 bases from V and 2 from J; bases not matched to a gene: 11. The CDR3 bases are TGTGCCAGCAGTTCCTATGGTAGCGGGGCGACCTACGAGCAGTACTTC. Amino acids: CASSSYGSGATYEQYF.

Note on this clone: This sample also contains other DNA sequences that code for the same CDR3. The CDR3 DNA follows: TGCAGCGTCGCTCGTGGGAACACCGGGGAGCTGTTTTTT. Translation: CSVARGNTGELFF. The chain uses TRBV29-1 and TRBJ2-2; D gene ambiguous. With 6 bases removed from V and 1 base from J, the gap between germline ends came to 9 bases. This CDR3 is built from 13 residues. The germline V gene encodes CDR1 SQVTM and CDR2 ANQGSEA.

V gene TRBV18 combines with J gene TRBJ1-2; TRBD1 matches 10 bases. Germline lookup yields CDR1 KGHSH and CDR2 LQKENI. The V and J ends lost 3 bases and 4 bases, in that order; junction bases with no gene match: 5. The CDR3 has 15 residues. CDR3 sequence (DNA): TGTGCCAGCTCACCGGGACAGGGGAATAGCTATGGCTACACCTTC. Its translation: CASSPGQGNSYGYTF.

Details on this clone: This sample also contains other DNA sequences that code for the same CDR3. The gene calls are TRBV6-5 and TRBJ2-7, with D possibly TRBD2 on 6 matching bases. Germline CDR1 reads MNHEY; CDR2 reads SVGAGI. Trimming pared 6 bases from V and 4 bases from J, leaving 13 bases between. The CDR3 sequence is 13 residues long. CDR3 DNA: TGTGCCAGCAGACGGGGACTCAATTACGAGCAGTACTTC. Amino acids: CASRRGLNYEQYF.

The chain links TRBV11-2 to TRBJ2-3, with D uncertain. The V and J ends lost 0 bases and 4 bases respectively, with 11 bases between them. In germline, CDR1 is SGHAT, CDR2 FQNNGV. CDR3 length: 15 amino acids. In nucleotides, the CDR3 is TGTGCCAGCAGCTTAGAGGTGGCTACCGCAGATACGCAGTATTTT. Protein sequence: CASSLEVATADTQYF.

The genes are TRBV19 and TRBJ2-3, with 11 bases lining up with TRBD2. The J segment lost 3 bases and the V segment lost 5 bases, leaving 4 bases of the junction unmatched. The CDR3 is 15 amino acids. Looked up from germline, CDR1 is LNHDA and CDR2 is SQIVND (reference sequence). The DNA of the CDR3 is TGTGCCAGTAGTTCGGGGACTAGCGGAACAGATACGCAGTATTTT. It specifies CASSSGTSGTDTQYF.